Below, 15 T cell receptor beta chains from the same sample are listed, as sequenced in a study of blood T cell repertoires in COVID-19. Here immunoSEQ multiplex PCR was the method, and the copy in TCRdb shows in-frame clones only, minus some. The table includes about 490,000 clones, 70% to 90% detected once. The source material was peripheral blood. Every receptor here comes from a human donor in a cohort sampled during active COVID-19.

This sequence joins TRBV15 and TRBJ2-7, with TRBD1 identical over 8 bases. The CDR3 length is 14 residues. Germline CDR1 is LNHNV and CDR2 is YYDKDF (reference sequence). The V segment lost 3 bases and the J segment 4 bases; nucleotides outside the gene matches: 5. CDR3 residues: CATSSAGGRYEQYF. The CDR3 DNA reads TGTGCCACCAGCAGTGCAGGGGGCCGGTACGAGCAGTACTTC. Full variable domain (missing parts from reference TRBV15 and TRBJ2-7): DAMVIQNPRYQVTQFGKPVTLSCSQTLNHNVMYWYQQKSSQAPKLLFHYYDKDFNNEADTPDNFQSRRPNTSFCFLDIRSPGLGDTAMYLCATSSAGGRYEQYFGPGTRLTVT.

The chain is built from TRBV5-1 and TRBJ2-3; TRBD2 matches at 14 bases. The length of the CDR3 is 16 residues. Germline CDR1 is SGHRS and CDR2 is YFSETQ. With 3 bases clipped from V and 6 bases from J, the junction kept 6 bases outside the gene matches. This CDR3 is CASSWTTSGRVDTQYF. The CDR3 DNA reads TGCGCCAGCAGCTGGACGACTAGCGGGAGGGTGGATACGCAGTATTTT. The whole variable domain, filled in from reference TRBV5-1 and TRBJ2-3, reads KAGVTQTPRYLIKTRGQQVTLSCSPISGHRSVSWYQQTPGQGLQFLFEYFSETQRNKGNFPGRFSGRQFSNSRSEMNVSTLELGDSALYLCASSWTTSGRVDTQYFGPGTRLTVL.

This clone was detected once. The gene calls are TRBV6-5 and TRBJ2-7, with a possible D match to TRBD1 (5 bases). V shed 6 bases and J shed 4 bases, with 13 bases lying between them. Looked up from germline, CDR1 is MNHEY and CDR2 is SVGAGI. This CDR3 is built from 13 residues. The CDR3 sequence: CASSPGSTYEQYF. Here the CDR3 DNA reads TGTGCCAGCAGCCCAGGGTCTACGTACGAGCAGTACTTC.

For the CDR3, the DNA is TGTGCCAGCTCACTGAGGGAGCGGCAAGAGACCCAGTACTTC. Its translation is CASSLRERQETQYF. The V gene is TRBV18, the J gene TRBJ2-5, with D maybe TRBD2 (5 bases). The V end lost 4 bases, the J end lost 2 bases, and 11 bases lay between the germline ends. The CDR3 length is 14 residues. Germline V CDR1 and CDR2: KGHSH, LQKENI.

This clone was seen once. This chain uses TRBV5-4 with TRBJ2-3; 10 bases map to TRBD2. In germline, CDR1 is SGHNT, CDR2 YYREEE (reference sequence). The V gene end was trimmed by 2 bases and the J gene end by 5 bases; junction bases not matched to a gene: 8. The CDR3 length is 16 residues. The DNA of the CDR3 is TGTGCCAGCAGCTTAATGAGCGGGAGGGCGGGAGATACGCAGTATTTT. Translated: CASSLMSGRAGDTQYF.

The chain is built from TRBV6-6 and TRBJ1-5; weak D call: TRBD1 (6 bases). CDR1 is MNHNY, CDR2 SVGAGI, per germline (reference sequence). The CDR3 spans 16 residues. V shed 6 bases and J shed 5 bases, with 20 bases lying between them. CDR3 protein: CASRPARDNFDQPQHF. In DNA, the CDR3 is TGTGCCAGCAGACCTGCCCGGGACAACTTCGATCAGCCCCAGCATTTT.

This clone appeared a single time. The V and J genes are TRBV13 and TRBJ1-2; maybe TRBD1 (6 bases). V dropped 4 bases and J dropped 3 bases, with 24 bases sitting between them. Germline V CDR1 and CDR2: PRHDT, FYEKMQ (reference sequence). This CDR3 is 18 amino acids long. The CDR3 sequence: CASSSTNWGGAADYGYTF. The CDR3 nucleotides are TGTGCCAGCAGCTCGACCAATTGGGGGGGGGCCGCCGACTATGGCTACACCTTC.

V gene TRBV24-1 combines with J gene TRBJ2-3; D possibly corresponds to TRBD1 (5 bases). V dropped 7 bases and J dropped 3 bases, with 10 bases sitting between them. This CDR3 has 13 amino acids. CDR1 and CDR2 from the germline V gene are KGHDR and SFDVKD. The CDR3 sequence is CATRGEGTDTQYF. The CDR3 DNA is TGTGCCACCAGAGGGGAAGGAACAGATACGCAGTATTTT.

J is TRBJ2-5 and V is TRBV7-2; TRBD2 agrees at 11 bases. Unmatched junction bases numbered 10, after V lost 5 bases and J lost 5 bases. Germline CDR1 reads SGHTA; CDR2 reads FQGNSA. This CDR3 spans 16 amino acids. CDR3: CASSQKTSGNWETQYF. For the CDR3, the DNA is TGTGCCAGCAGCCAGAAGACTAGCGGGAACTGGGAGACCCAGTACTTC.

DNA of the CDR3: TGCGCCAGCAGCTTTAAAGCTAGCGGACCGCAAGAGACCCAGTACTTC. It yields the protein CASSFKASGPQETQYF. This chain links TRBV5-1 with TRBJ2-5; 7 nucleotides line up with TRBD2. Germline lookup yields CDR1 SGHRS and CDR2 YFSETQ. This CDR3 has 16 residues. V shed 2 bases, J shed 2 bases, and the junction held 9 bases outside the gene matches.

The CDR3 DNA is TGCGCCAGCAGTCAATTGACTAGCGGCGACTTCAGACCCTACGAGCAGTACTTC. Its protein is CASSQLTSGDFRPYEQYF. The rearrangement joins TRBV23-1 to TRBJ2-7; 9 positions match TRBD2. TRBV23-1 is filed as an ORF, its function uncertain. This CDR3 comprises 18 residues. Losses at the gene ends were 1 base for V and 2 bases for J; bases not matched to a gene: 12.

The DNA of the CDR3 is TGCGCCAGCAGCCAGGAGGCTGTTGACACCGGGGAGCTGTTTTTT. This gives the protein CASSQEAVDTGELFF. This rearrangement joins TRBV4-1 to TRBJ2-2, with a possible D match to TRBD2 (5 bases). V dropped 3 bases and J dropped 3 bases, with 11 bases sitting between them. Germline V gene data show CDR1 as MGHRA and CDR2 as YSYEKL. This CDR3 contains 15 residues.

CDR3 coding DNA: TGTGCCAGCTTTGGGCCCCGTTTGGGCTCCTATAATTCACCCCTCCACTTT. Translation gives CASFGPRLGSYNSPLHF. The J gene is TRBJ1-6, the V gene TRBV28; no clear D gene. Trimming stripped 8 bases from V and 0 bases from J, with 17 bases between. CDR3 size: 17 residues. CDR1 MDHEN and CDR2 SYDVKM come from the germline V gene.

The CDR3 DNA sequence: TGTGCCAGCAGTTTATCTGAAGGGCTAGCGGGAGCTGGGGCCAACGTCCTGACTTTC. This codes for CASSLSEGLAGAGANVLTF. The chain uses TRBV28 and TRBJ2-6; TRBD2 agrees at 10 bases. The V segment lost 1 base and the J segment 2 bases; nucleotides outside the gene matches: 8. Germline assignment: CDR1 MDHEN and CDR2 SYDVKM. This CDR3 is built from 19 residues.

This clone was picked up many times. V is TRBV7-3 and J is TRBJ2-1; 12 bases align to TRBD2. This CDR3 is 15 amino acids long. V dropped 3 bases and J dropped 8; count of bases not matched to a gene: 5. Germline lookup yields CDR1 SGHTA and CDR2 FQGTGA. This chain's CDR3 is CASSLTSGSTHEQFF. Written as DNA, the CDR3 is TGTGCCAGCAGCTTGACTAGCGGGAGTACACATGAGCAGTTCTTC.